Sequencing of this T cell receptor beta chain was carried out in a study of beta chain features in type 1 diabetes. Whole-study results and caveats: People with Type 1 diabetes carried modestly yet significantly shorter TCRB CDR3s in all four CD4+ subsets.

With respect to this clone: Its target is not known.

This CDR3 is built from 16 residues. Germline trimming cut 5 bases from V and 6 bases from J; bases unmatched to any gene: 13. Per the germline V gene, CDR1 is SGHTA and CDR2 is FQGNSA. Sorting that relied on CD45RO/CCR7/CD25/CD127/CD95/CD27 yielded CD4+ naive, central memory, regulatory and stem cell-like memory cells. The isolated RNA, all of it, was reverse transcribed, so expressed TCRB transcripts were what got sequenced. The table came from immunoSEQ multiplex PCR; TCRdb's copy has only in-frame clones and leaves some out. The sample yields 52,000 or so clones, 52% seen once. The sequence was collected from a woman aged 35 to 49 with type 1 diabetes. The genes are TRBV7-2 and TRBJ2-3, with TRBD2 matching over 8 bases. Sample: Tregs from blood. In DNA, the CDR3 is TGTGCCAGCAGCCCCCAGATCGCGGGGGGAGAGGATACGCAGTATTTT. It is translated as CASSPQIAGGEDTQYF.